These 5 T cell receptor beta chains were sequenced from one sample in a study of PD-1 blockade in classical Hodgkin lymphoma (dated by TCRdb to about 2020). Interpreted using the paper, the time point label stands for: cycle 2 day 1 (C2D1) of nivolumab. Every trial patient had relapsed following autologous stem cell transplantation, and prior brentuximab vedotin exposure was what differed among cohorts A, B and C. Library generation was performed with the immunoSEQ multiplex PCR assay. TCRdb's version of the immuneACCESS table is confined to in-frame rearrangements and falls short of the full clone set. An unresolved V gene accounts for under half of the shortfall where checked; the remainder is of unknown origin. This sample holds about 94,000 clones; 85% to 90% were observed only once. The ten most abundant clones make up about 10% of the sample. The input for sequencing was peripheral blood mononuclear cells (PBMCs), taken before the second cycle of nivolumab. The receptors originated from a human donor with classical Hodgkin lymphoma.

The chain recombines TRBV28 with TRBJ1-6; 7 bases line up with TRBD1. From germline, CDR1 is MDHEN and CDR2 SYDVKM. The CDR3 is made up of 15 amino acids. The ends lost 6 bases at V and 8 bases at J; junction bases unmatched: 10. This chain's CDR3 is CASRPATGMDSPLHF. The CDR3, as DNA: TGTGCCAGCAGACCAGCGACAGGGATGGATTCACCCCTCCACTTT. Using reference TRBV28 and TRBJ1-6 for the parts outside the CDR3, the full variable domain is DVKVTQSSRYLVKRTGEKVFLECVQDMDHENMFWYRQDPGLGLRLIYFSYDVKMKEKGDIPEGYSVSREKKERFSLILESASTNQTSMYLCASRPATGMDSPLHFGNGTRLTVT.

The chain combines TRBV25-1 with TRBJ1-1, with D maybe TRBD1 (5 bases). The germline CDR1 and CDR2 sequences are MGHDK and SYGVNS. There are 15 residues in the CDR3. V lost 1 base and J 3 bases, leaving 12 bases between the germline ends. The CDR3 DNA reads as TGTGCCAGCAGTGAATGGGGGGGTTCGGACACTGAAGCTTTCTTT. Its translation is CASSEWGGSDTEAFF. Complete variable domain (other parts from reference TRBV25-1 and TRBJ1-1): EADIYQTPRYLVIGTGKKITLECSQTMGHDKMYWYQQDPGMELHLIHYSYGVNSTEKGDLSSESTVSRIRTEHFPLTLESARPSHTSQYLCASSEWGGSDTEAFFGQGTRLTVV.

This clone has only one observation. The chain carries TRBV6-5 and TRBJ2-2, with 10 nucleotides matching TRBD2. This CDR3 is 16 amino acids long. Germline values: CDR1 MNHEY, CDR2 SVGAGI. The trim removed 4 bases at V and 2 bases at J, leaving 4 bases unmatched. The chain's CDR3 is CASSSLAGGNTGELFF. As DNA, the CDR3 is TGTGCCAGCAGTTCTTTAGCGGGGGGTAACACCGGGGAGCTGTTTTTT.

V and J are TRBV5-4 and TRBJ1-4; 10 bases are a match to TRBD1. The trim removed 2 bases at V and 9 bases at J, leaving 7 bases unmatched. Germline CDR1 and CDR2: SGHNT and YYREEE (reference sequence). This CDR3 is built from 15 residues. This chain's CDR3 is CASSLVGQGEKKLFF. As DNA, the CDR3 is TGTGCCAGCAGCTTAGTCGGACAGGGGGAAAAAAAACTGTTTTTT.

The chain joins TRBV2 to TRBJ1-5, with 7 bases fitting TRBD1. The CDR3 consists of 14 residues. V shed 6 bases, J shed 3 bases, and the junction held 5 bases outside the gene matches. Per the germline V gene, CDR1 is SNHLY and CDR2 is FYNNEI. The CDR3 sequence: CASSAGTDNQPQHF. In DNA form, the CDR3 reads TGTGCCAGCAGCGCCGGGACAGACAATCAGCCCCAGCATTTT.